The 25 T cell receptor beta chains below all came from one sample that was sequenced in a study of CD4 T cells in relation to SARS-CoV-2 and coronaviruses. Repertoires were generated with immunoSEQ multiplex PCR, while TCRdb's copy carries only in-frame clones and drops some. The table includes 35,000 to 50,000 clones, approximately 80% detected once. No antigen has been assigned to these receptors. Material: naive CD4+ T cells from PBMCs, cultured in vitro. Documented subset: naive CD4+ T cells isolated by negative enrichment. The source of these receptors is an adult with COVID-19.

The chain couples TRBV28 to TRBJ2-1; TRBD2 agrees at 11 bases. The CDR3 loop spans 14 amino acids. Germline values: CDR1 MDHEN, CDR2 SYDVKM. With V trimmed by 5 bases and J by 4 bases, 1 base remained unmatched. CDR3 sequence: CASSLAGGYNEQFF. CDR3 bases: TGTGCCAGCAGTCTAGCGGGAGGATACAATGAGCAGTTCTTC.

The J gene is TRBJ2-7, the V gene TRBV28; D is unclear. CDR1 is MDHEN, CDR2 SYDVKM, per germline. V shed 4 bases and J shed 3 bases, with 19 bases lying between them. The CDR3 is made up of 16 amino acids. CDR3 bases: TGTGCCAGCAGTTCTCAGTTTCCATCAATCAACTACGAGCAGTACTTC. Encoded protein: CASSSQFPSINYEQYF.

The V gene is TRBV18, the J gene TRBJ2-1; no clear D. CDR1 is KGHSH, CDR2 LQKENI, per germline. The length of the CDR3 is 15 residues. The germline V and J ends were trimmed by 2 bases and 0 bases, with 8 bases remaining between them. The CDR3 nucleotides read TGTGCCAGCTCACCAGCCCAGAGCTCCTACAATGAGCAGTTCTTC. This codes for CASSPAQSSYNEQFF.

This clone occurred once. CDR3 region: CATSEIGPNNEQFF. For the CDR3, the DNA is TGTGCCACCAGCGAAATCGGACCAAACAATGAGCAGTTCTTC. This sequence joins TRBV24-1 and TRBJ2-1; D remains ambiguous. Germline loops: CDR1 KGHDR, CDR2 SFDVKD. Between the trimmed V and J ends, which lost 7 bases and 5 bases, there was a span of 14 bases. This CDR3 spans 14 amino acids.

The rearrangement uses TRBV5-1 and TRBJ2-1, with D perhaps being TRBD1 or TRBD2 (5 bases each). V gave up 2 bases and J gave up 8 bases, with 8 bases separating them. From germline, CDR1 is SGHRS and CDR2 YFSETQ. The CDR3 sequence is 12 residues long. The CDR3 nucleotides are TGCGCCAGCAGCTTTTCGGGACATGAGCAGTTCTTC. Translation gives CASSFSGHEQFF.

The chain combines TRBV12-3 or TRBV12-4 with TRBJ2-7, with 11 bases identical to TRBD1. V dropped 6 bases and J dropped 4; count of bases not matched to a gene: 2. The CDR3 contains 13 residues. The CDR3 spells CASRGQGDYEQYF. The CDR3 DNA reads as TGTGCCAGCAGGGGACAGGGGGATTACGAGCAGTACTTC.

The J gene is TRBJ1-2, the V gene TRBV28, with a possible D match to TRBD1 (5 bases). In germline, CDR1 is MDHEN, CDR2 SYDVKM. The CDR3 has 14 amino acids. With 5 bases removed from V and 8 bases from J, the gap between germline ends came to 18 bases. Here the CDR3 reads CASSPGTVGLGYTF. CDR3 nucleotides: TGTGCCAGCAGTCCCGGGACGGTAGGGCTCGGCTACACCTTC.

This clone was counted a few times. This sequence joins TRBV28 and TRBJ2-3; D might be TRBD1 or TRBD2, each matching 5 bases. Trimming took 5 bases from V and 2 from J, leaving 14 bases between them. Germline assignment: CDR1 MDHEN and CDR2 SYDVKM. CDR3 length: 15 residues. CDR3 DNA sequence: TGTGCCAGCAGTGAGGGGCAAGCGGACACAGATACGCAGTATTTT. Translation: CASSEGQADTDTQYF.

The chain employs TRBV7-2 and TRBJ2-6, with 11 nucleotides matching TRBD1. Germline values: CDR1 SGHTA, CDR2 FQGNSA. The CDR3 runs 16 residues. With 1 base clipped from V and 8 bases from J, the junction kept 4 bases outside the gene matches. In DNA form, the CDR3 reads TGTGCCAGCAGCTTAGTGGGACAGGGGGTGACCAACGTCCTGACTTTC. Its protein is CASSLVGQGVTNVLTF. The full variable domain, in which reference TRBV7-2 and TRBJ2-6 provide the parts outside the CDR3, is GAGVSQSPSNKVTEKGKDVELRCDPISGHTALYWYRQSLGQGLEFLIYFQGNSAPDKSGLPSDRFSAERTGGSVSTLTIQRTQQEDSAVYLCASSLVGQGVTNVLTFGAGSRLTVL.

This chain links TRBV19 with TRBJ1-5; D gene uncertain. The CDR3 is 14 amino acids. Germline V gene data show CDR1 as LNHDA and CDR2 as SQIVND (reference sequence). The germline V and J ends were trimmed by 3 bases and 5 bases, with 11 bases remaining between them. The CDR3 spells CASSIKRNYQPQHF. The CDR3, as DNA: TGTGCCAGTAGTATTAAGCGAAATTATCAGCCCCAGCATTTT.

The CDR3 reads CASSLGTGANVLTF. CDR3 coding DNA: TGTGCCAGCAGCTTAGGCACTGGGGCCAACGTCCTGACTTTC. The chain is built from TRBV5-8 and TRBJ2-6; D remains ambiguous. Trimming took 2 bases from V and 2 from J, leaving 5 bases between them. The germline CDR1 and CDR2 sequences are SGHTS and YDEGEE. The CDR3 loop spans 14 amino acids. Drawing the rest from reference TRBV5-8 and TRBJ2-6, the complete variable domain is EAGVTQSPTHLIKTRGQQATLRCSPISGHTSVYWYQQALGLGLQFLLWYDEGEERNRGNFPPRFSGRQFPNYSSELNVNALELEDSALYLCASSLGTGANVLTFGAGSRLTVL.

In this sample, this clone turned up once. The V and J genes are TRBV28 and TRBJ2-1, with 11 bases that match TRBD2. CDR1 and CDR2 from the germline V gene are MDHEN and SYDVKM. CDR3 length equals 15 residues. V was clipped by 4 bases and J by 8 bases; unmatched bases: 7. This CDR3 is CASSWLAGGLDEQFF. The CDR3, as DNA: TGTGCCAGCAGTTGGCTAGCGGGAGGTCTAGATGAGCAGTTCTTC. Variable domain in full (rest from reference TRBV28 and TRBJ2-1): DVKVTQSSRYLVKRTGEKVFLECVQDMDHENMFWYRQDPGLGLRLIYFSYDVKMKEKGDIPEGYSVSREKKERFSLILESASTNQTSMYLCASSWLAGGLDEQFFGPGTRLTVL.

The chain employs TRBV5-1 and TRBJ2-5; D call uncertain. The germline CDR1 and CDR2 sequences are SGHRS and YFSETQ. V shed 5 bases and J shed 4 bases, with 18 bases lying between them. CDR3 length: 15 amino acids. The CDR3 nucleotides read TGCGCCAGCAGGTCTGCAGTTTGGGCAAGAGAGACCCAGTACTTC. As protein: CASRSAVWARETQYF.

The chain couples TRBV6-5 to TRBJ2-7; D is ambiguous. Germline V gene lookup returns CDR1 MNHEY and CDR2 SVGAGI. V was trimmed by 6 bases and J by 6 bases, leaving 12 bases between them. The CDR3 totals 12 residues. The CDR3 DNA sequence: TGTGCCAGCAGCCCCTCGATGGTCGAGCAGTACTTC. Translated: CASSPSMVEQYF.

In its sample, this clone was seen a few times. J is TRBJ1-3 and V is TRBV2; D gene ambiguous. Germline V gene data show CDR1 as SNHLY and CDR2 as FYNNEI. V lost 4 bases and J 8 bases, leaving 12 bases between the germline ends. This CDR3 is built from 13 residues. The CDR3 nucleotides read TGTGCCAGCAGTGCTACAAACTTCGACACCATATATTTT. It codes for CASSATNFDTIYF.

V gene TRBV7-6 combines with J gene TRBJ1-1; D is possibly TRBD1 (6 bases). CDR1 and CDR2 from the germline V gene are SGHVS and FNYEAQ. There are 14 residues in the CDR3. Between the trimmed V and J ends, which lost 4 bases and 6 bases, there was a span of 15 bases. The CDR3 sequence is CASSSLTGRAEAFF. Here the CDR3 DNA reads TGTGCCAGCAGCTCATTGACAGGTCGGGCTGAAGCTTTCTTT.

The chain combines TRBV9 with TRBJ2-1; TRBD1 agrees at 7 bases. The CDR3 loop spans 15 amino acids. V was pared by 0 bases and J by 4 bases, with 4 bases of the junction left unmatched. Germline V gene sequence: CDR1 SGDLS, CDR2 YYNGEE. CDR3 in DNA: TGTGCCAGCAGCGTAGAGGGGGCGCTTTACAATGAGCAGTTCTTC. Protein: CASSVEGALYNEQFF.

This clone was seen a few times. The rearrangement uses TRBV4-1 and TRBJ2-7; 9 bases are a match to TRBD2. Germline trimming cut 1 base from V and 7 bases from J; bases unmatched to any gene: 11. Germline values: CDR1 MGHRA, CDR2 YSYEKL. CDR3 length: 16 amino acids. CDR3 sequence (DNA): TGCGCCAGCAGCCAAGGAGCTCTAGCGGGGCCGGGTGAGCAGTACTTC. Translated: CASSQGALAGPGEQYF.

V is TRBV19 and J is TRBJ2-1; a weak D match, TRBD2 (5 bases). Germline assignment: CDR1 LNHDA and CDR2 SQIVND (reference sequence). Between the trimmed V and J ends, which lost 5 bases and 7 bases, there was a span of 27 bases. The CDR3 extends over 18 amino acids. The CDR3 reads CASSARTTLVKSRNEQFF. CDR3 sequence (DNA): TGTGCCAGTAGTGCCCGAACGACACTAGTCAAGTCTAGGAATGAGCAGTTCTTC.

Here the CDR3 DNA reads TGTGCCAACCCCCGTGAGCCCCGGCTAGCGGGTTTCTCCTACGAGCAGTACTTC. Translated, it gives CANPREPRLAGFSYEQYF. The rearrangement links TRBV27 to TRBJ2-7; 8 nucleotides agree with TRBD2. The trim removed 10 bases at V and 0 bases at J, leaving 20 bases unmatched. The CDR3 is 18 residues long. Germline CDR1 MNHEY, CDR2 SMNVEV (reference sequence).

V and J are TRBV19 and TRBJ2-7; 10 positions match TRBD1. Per the germline V gene, CDR1 is LNHDA and CDR2 is SQIVND (reference sequence). The trim removed 5 bases at V and 3 bases at J, leaving 7 bases unmatched. The CDR3 spans 15 residues. The CDR3 DNA is TGTGCCAGTAGTCCCAGCGACAGGGGGCTCTACGAGCAGTACTTC. Translation gives CASSPSDRGLYEQYF.

The genes are TRBV10-2 and TRBJ2-1, with 14 bases fitting TRBD2. Germline CDR1 is WSHSY and CDR2 is SAAADI. This CDR3 has 19 amino acids. With V trimmed by 6 bases and J by 10 bases, 20 bases remained unmatched. CDR3 nucleotide sequence: TGCGCCAGCAGCGACCAAGACGGGGGACTAGCGGGAGTGGGGGGGGAGCAGTTCTTC. Residues: CASSDQDGGLAGVGGEQFF.

This clone was found once. The chain uses TRBV5-1 and TRBJ2-5; 11 positions agree with TRBD2. The CDR3 spans 17 residues. CDR1 and CDR2 (germline): SGHRS, YFSETQ. The J segment lost 2 bases and the V segment lost 1 base, leaving 7 bases of the junction unmatched. CDR3 nucleotide sequence: TGCGCCAGCAGCTTGCGGACTACTAGCGGGAGACAAGAGACCCAGTACTTC. This codes for CASSLRTTSGRQETQYF.

This chain uses TRBV5-4 with TRBJ1-5; D is unclear. CDR3 length: 14 residues. Trimming removed 1 base from V and 2 bases from J, with 7 bases in between. In germline, CDR1 is SGHNT, CDR2 YYREEE (reference sequence). CDR3 amino acids: CASSLSPGNQPQHF. The CDR3 nucleotides are TGTGCCAGCAGCTTGAGTCCGGGCAATCAGCCCCAGCATTTT.

This sequence joins TRBV7-2 and TRBJ2-1; 12 nucleotides align to TRBD2. CDR1 and CDR2 (germline): SGHTA, FQGNSA. The CDR3 is 16 amino acids. V was clipped by 5 bases and J by 9 bases; unmatched bases: 11. The CDR3 sequence is CASSLGLAGGWGEQFF. CDR3 DNA sequence: TGTGCCAGCAGCCTCGGTCTAGCGGGAGGGTGGGGTGAGCAGTTCTTC.